The T cell receptor (beta chain) under discussion was sequenced for a study of cytomegalovirus exposure and HLA in healthy donors. Between the trimmed V and J ends, which lost 5 bases and 3 bases, there was a span of 17 bases. Germline assignment: CDR1 SEHNR and CDR2 FQNEAQ (reference sequence). This CDR3 comprises 16 residues. The method was immunoSEQ multiplex PCR; TCRdb's version includes in-frame clones alone and lacks a portion of them. In the table there are some 74,000 clones, 93% of which are singletons. The chain recombines TRBV7-9 with TRBJ2-1; D might be TRBD1 (6 bases). The material sequenced was PBMCs. This sequence was found in a woman aged 30 to 39 in good health and CMV-seronegative. As DNA, the CDR3 is TGTGCCAGCAGCCCACCCGGACAGAGAAGCTACAATGAGCAGTTCTTC. Encoded protein: CASSPPGQRSYNEQFF.